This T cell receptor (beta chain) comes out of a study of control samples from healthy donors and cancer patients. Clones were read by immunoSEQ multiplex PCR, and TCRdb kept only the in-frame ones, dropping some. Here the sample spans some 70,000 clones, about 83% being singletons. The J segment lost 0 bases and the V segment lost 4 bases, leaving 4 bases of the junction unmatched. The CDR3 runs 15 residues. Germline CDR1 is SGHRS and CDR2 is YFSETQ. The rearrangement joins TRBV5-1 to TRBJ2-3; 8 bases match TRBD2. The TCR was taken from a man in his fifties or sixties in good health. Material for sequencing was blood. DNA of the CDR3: TGCGCCAGCAGCACACCTAGCGGGAGCACAGATACGCAGTATTTT. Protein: CASSTPSGSTDTQYF.